This is a list of T cell receptor beta chains from one sample in a study of T cell repertoires in cytomegalovirus infection. TCRdb reprocessed the reads via MiXCR and lists one record per CDR3 protein. The sample holds approximately 290,000 distinct CDR3 sequences, about 26% seen once. The sample taken for sequencing was PBMCs. The receptor source for this set is a human donor in good health (CMV status not recorded). Some clones in this sample may be carry-over from other donors' samples. CDR3s include the opening cysteine and the closing phenylalanine or tryptophan. D genes are given only for firm matches. A clone size is listed for some rows: how often the clone was seen (once, few, many), or a class if it is expanded.

j_call | d_call | cdr3_length | v_call | clone_size | cdr3_aa | cdr3_nt
TRBJ2-7 | . | 11 | TRBV25-1 | few | CASSGLSEQYF | TGTGCCAGCAGTGGACTCAGCGAGCAGTACTTC
TRBJ1-4 | . | 13 | TRBV27 | . | CASSRPGDEKLFF | TGTGCCAGCAGTAGGCCAGGGGATGAAAAACTGTTTTTT
TRBJ2-1 | . | 16 | TRBV27 | . | CASSLSRRVPYNEQFF | TGTGCCAGCAGTTTATCAAGGCGGGTTCCTTACAATGAGCAGTTCTTC
TRBJ2-4 | . | 13 | TRBV7-2 | many | CASSSTAGNRADF | TGTGCCAGCAGCTCAACGGCGGGGAATAGGGCAGACTTC
TRBJ2-1 | TRBD2 | 19 | TRBV15 | . | CATSRDIGPAGVAYNEQFF | TGTGCCACCAGCAGAGATATAGGGCCAGCGGGAGTGGCCTACAATGAGCAGTTCTTC
TRBJ1-3 | . | 18 | TRBV28 | . | CASRPRYQRTNSGNTIYF | TGTGCCAGCAGGCCTAGATATCAAAGAACCAACTCTGGAAACACCATATATTTT
TRBJ2-3 | . | 15 | TRBV6-6 | few | CASSYQTASTDTQYF | TGTGCCAGCAGTTACCAGACCGCTAGCACAGATACGCAGTATTTT
TRBJ2-5 | . | 14 | TRBV7-2 | many | CASSLDGGSKTQYF | TGTGCCAGCAGCTTAGATGGGGGGAGTAAGACCCAGTACTTC
TRBJ1-4 | . | 15 | TRBV20-1 | . | CSASWKWGRGEKLFF | TGCAGTGCTTCCTGGAAGTGGGGGCGCGGGGAAAAACTGTTTTTT
TRBJ2-7 | . | 14 | TRBV7-2 | many | CASSLQGPAYEQYF | TGTGCCAGCAGCTTACAGGGACCGGCCTACGAGCAGTACTTC
TRBJ2-5 | TRBD2 | 17 | TRBV20-1 | few | CSARDREREGWGETQYF | TGCAGTGCTAGAGATCGCGAGCGGGAGGGCTGGGGGGAGACCCAGTACTTC
TRBJ2-1 | TRBD2 | 15 | TRBV14 | . | CASSQAGPGLNEQFF | TGTGCCAGCAGCCAAGCGGGGCCGGGACTAAATGAGCAGTTCTTC
TRBJ2-3 | . | 14 | TRBV11-2 | many | CASSLRVGPDTQYF | TGTGCCAGCAGCTTGAGGGTGGGCCCAGATACGCAGTATTTT
TRBJ1-2 | . | 15 | TRBV28 | . | CASSPADRRGYGYTF | TGTGCCAGCAGCCCAGCCGACAGGCGCGGCTATGGCTACACCTTC
TRBJ1-5 | . | 13 | TRBV7-2 | . | CASSSSPSWPQHF | TGTGCCAGCAGCTCAAGTCCCTCCTGGCCCCAGCATTTT
TRBJ2-1 | TRBD2 | 12 | TRBV29-1 | . | CSASGGYNEQFF | TGCAGTGCCTCCGGGGGGTACAATGAGCAGTTCTTC
TRBJ1-5 | . | 14 | TRBV5-6 | few | CASSLAVDNQPQHF | TGTGCCAGCAGCTTGGCCGTGGACAATCAGCCCCAGCATTTT
TRBJ1-1 | . | 15 | TRBV28 | . | CASFPAGRGNTEAFF | TGTGCCAGCTTTCCAGCCGGCAGGGGGAACACTGAAGCTTTCTTT
TRBJ1-2 | . | 12 | TRBV18 | . | CASSPPQLGYTF | TGTGCCAGCTCACCTCCTCAGCTTGGCTACACCTTC
TRBJ1-2 | . | 13 | TRBV29-1 | . | CSVEVVRGGGYTF | TGCAGCGTTGAAGTTGTCAGGGGAGGTGGCTACACCTTC
TRBJ2-7 | . | 18 | TRBV11-2 | many | CASSLQGGGIPSSYEQYF | TGTGCCAGCAGCTTACAGGGAGGAGGGATCCCTAGCTCCTACGAGCAGTACTTC